This T cell receptor (beta chain) was captured in a study of cytomegalovirus exposure and HLA in healthy donors. CDR1 LNHDA and CDR2 SQIVND come from the germline V gene (reference sequence). The V gene lost 3 bases and the J gene lost 3 bases, with 9 bases spanning the gap. This CDR3 has 14 residues. Amplification used 60 Vbeta primers and 13 Jbeta primers. The assay was immunoSEQ multiplex PCR, and TCRdb's table has in-frame clones only and misses some. The sample includes some 140,000 clones, under 80% of them seen just once. Study findings and constraints: Evidence from a later analysis indicated that most CMV-associated TCR beta chains looked HLA-restricted. Later analysis identified around 15,000 TCR beta sequences associated with HLA alleles, using a false discovery rate threshold of 0.05. What was likely a sequencing artifact was a cluster of highly shared sequence variants. According to an earlier analysis, most TCR beta V segments yielded productive rearrangements about 87% or about 30% of the time.

With respect to this clone: The antigen remains unidentified.

The receptor was derived from a man aged 30-40 years in good health and CMV-seronegative. Sequenced sample: PBMCs. This sequence joins TRBV19 and TRBJ1-3, with a possible D match to TRBD1 (6 bases). CDR3 DNA sequence: TGTGCCAGTAGTATCCAGGGGAATGGAAACACCATATATTTT. Protein product: CASSIQGNGNTIYF.